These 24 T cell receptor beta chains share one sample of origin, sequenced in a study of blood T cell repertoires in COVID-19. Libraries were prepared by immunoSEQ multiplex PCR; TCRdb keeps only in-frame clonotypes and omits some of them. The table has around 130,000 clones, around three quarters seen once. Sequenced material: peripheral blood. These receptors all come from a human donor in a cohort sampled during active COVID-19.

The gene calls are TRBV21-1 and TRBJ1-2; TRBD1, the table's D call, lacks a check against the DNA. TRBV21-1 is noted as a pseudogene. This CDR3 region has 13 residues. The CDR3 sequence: CASTPRGKDGYTF. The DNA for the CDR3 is TGTGCCAGCACCCCCAGGGGCAAGGATGGCTACACCTTC.

The CDR3 is CASSRSGGVKNEQYF. The DNA of the CDR3 is TGCGCCAGCAGCCGCTCCGGGGGGGTAAAGAACGAGCAGTACTTC. The chain has TRBV5-1 and TRBJ2-7; 8 bases line up with TRBD2. Unmatched junction bases numbered 11, after V lost 4 bases and J lost 5 bases. This CDR3 is built from 15 residues. The germline gives CDR1 SGHRS, CDR2 YFSETQ.

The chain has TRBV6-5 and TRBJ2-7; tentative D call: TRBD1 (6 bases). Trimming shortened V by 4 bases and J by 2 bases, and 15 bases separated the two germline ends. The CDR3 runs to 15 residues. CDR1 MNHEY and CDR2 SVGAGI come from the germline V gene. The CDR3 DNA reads TGTGCCAGCAGTTTGGGACACCTCGACCCCTACGAGCAGTACTTC. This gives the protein CASSLGHLDPYEQYF.

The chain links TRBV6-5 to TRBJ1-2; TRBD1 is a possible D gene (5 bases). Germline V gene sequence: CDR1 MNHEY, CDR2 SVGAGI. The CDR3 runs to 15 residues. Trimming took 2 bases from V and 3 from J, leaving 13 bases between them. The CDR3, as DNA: TGTGCCAGCAGTTACGGGGGGGACCGGGACTATGGCTACACCTTC. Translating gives CASSYGGDRDYGYTF.

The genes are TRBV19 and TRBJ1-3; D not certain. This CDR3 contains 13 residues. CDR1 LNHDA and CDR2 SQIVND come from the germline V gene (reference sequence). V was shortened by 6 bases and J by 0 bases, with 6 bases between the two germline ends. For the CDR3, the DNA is TGTGCCAGTAGCCCCCTCTCTGGAAACACCATATATTTT. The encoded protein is CASSPLSGNTIYF.

CDR3 sequence (DNA): TGTGCCAGCAGTTCTATCTCTGGAAACACCATATATTTT. Translating it yields CASSSISGNTIYF. The V gene is TRBV6-5, the J gene TRBJ1-3; D remains ambiguous. V lost 4 bases, J lost 0 bases, and 4 bases lay in between. This CDR3 is 13 amino acids long. Germline CDR1 reads MNHEY; CDR2 reads SVGAGI.

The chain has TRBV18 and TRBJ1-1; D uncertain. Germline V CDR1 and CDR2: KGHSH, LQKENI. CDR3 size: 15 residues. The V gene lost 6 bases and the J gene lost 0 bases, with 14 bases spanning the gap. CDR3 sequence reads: CASSPGGRVNTEAFF. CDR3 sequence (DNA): TGTGCCAGCTCTCCCGGTGGGAGGGTGAACACTGAAGCTTTCTTT.

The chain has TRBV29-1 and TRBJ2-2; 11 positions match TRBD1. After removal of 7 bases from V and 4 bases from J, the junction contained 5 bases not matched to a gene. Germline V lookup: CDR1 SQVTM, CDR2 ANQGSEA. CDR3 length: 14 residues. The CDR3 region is CSAGTGGRTGELFF. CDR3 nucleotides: TGCAGCGCCGGGACAGGGGGACGCACCGGGGAGCTGTTTTTT.

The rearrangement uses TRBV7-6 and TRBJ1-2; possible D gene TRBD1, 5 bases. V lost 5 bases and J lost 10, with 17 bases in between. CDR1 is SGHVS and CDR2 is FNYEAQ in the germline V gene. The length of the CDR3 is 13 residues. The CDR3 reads CASSLGQGLDYTF. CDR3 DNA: TGTGCCAGCAGCCTAGGGCAGGGACTTGACTACACCTTC.

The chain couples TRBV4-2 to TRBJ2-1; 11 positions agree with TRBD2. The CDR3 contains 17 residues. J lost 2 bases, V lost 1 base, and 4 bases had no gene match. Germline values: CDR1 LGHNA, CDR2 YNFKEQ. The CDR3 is CASSQVLAGGTYNEQFF. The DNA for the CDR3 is TGTGCCAGCAGCCAAGTTCTAGCGGGGGGCACCTACAATGAGCAGTTCTTC.

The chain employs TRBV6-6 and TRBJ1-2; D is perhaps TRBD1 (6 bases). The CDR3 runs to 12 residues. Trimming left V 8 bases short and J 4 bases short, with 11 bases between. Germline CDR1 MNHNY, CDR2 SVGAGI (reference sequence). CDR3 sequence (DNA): TGTGCCAGCGTCGGGGGGCCCTATGGCTACACCTTC. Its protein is CASVGGPYGYTF.

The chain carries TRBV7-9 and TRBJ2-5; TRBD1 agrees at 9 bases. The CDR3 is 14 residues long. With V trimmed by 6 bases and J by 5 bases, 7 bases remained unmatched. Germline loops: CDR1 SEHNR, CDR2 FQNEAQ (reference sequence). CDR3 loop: CASRPGQGMETQYF. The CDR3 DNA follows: TGTGCCAGCAGACCCGGACAGGGGATGGAGACCCAGTACTTC.

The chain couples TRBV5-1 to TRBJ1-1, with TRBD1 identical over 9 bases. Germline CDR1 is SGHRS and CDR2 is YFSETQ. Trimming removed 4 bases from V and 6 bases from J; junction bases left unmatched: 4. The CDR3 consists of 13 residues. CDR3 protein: CASSPRQGAEAFF. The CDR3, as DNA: TGCGCCAGCAGCCCCCGACAGGGGGCTGAAGCTTTCTTT.

DNA for the CDR3: TGTGCCAGCAGTGAACAGTTAGGACAGGGTCTTCAGCCCCAGCATTTT. This codes for CASSEQLGQGLQPQHF. This chain connects TRBV6-1 to TRBJ1-5; 8 nucleotides match TRBD1. The ends lost 2 bases at V and 6 bases at J; junction bases unmatched: 9. Germline V gene lookup returns CDR1 MNHNS and CDR2 SASEGT. The CDR3 contains 16 residues.

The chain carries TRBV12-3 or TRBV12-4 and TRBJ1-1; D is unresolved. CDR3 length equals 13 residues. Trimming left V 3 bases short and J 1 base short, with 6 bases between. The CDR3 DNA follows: TGTGCCAGCAGTTTTGCGAAGAACACTGAAGCTTTCTTT. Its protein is CASSFAKNTEAFF.

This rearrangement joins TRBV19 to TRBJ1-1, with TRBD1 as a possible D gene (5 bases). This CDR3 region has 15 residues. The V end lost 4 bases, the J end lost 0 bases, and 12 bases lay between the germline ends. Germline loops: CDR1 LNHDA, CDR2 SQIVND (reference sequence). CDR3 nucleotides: TGTGCCAGTAGTACGCGAGGACATCTGAACACTGAAGCTTTCTTT. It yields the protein CASSTRGHLNTEAFF.

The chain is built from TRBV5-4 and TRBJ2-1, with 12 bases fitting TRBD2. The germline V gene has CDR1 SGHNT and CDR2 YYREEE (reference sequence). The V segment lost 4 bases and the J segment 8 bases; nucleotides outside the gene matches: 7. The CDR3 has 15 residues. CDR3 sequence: CASSPSGGASDEQFF. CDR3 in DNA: TGTGCCAGCAGCCCTAGCGGGGGGGCCTCGGATGAGCAGTTCTTC.

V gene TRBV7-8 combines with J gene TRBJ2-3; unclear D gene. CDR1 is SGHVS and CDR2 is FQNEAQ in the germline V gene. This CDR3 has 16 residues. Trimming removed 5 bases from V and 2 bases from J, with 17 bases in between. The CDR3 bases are TGTGCCAGCAGCCCCCCTTTGGGCCCACACACAGATACGCAGTATTTT. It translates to CASSPPLGPHTDTQYF.

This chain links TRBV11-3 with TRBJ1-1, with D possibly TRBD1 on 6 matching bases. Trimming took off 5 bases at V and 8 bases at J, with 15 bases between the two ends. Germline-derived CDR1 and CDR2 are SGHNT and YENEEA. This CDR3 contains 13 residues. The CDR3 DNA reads TGTGCCAGCAGCCCCAGGGGCGGTGTAGAAGCTTTCTTT. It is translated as CASSPRGGVEAFF.

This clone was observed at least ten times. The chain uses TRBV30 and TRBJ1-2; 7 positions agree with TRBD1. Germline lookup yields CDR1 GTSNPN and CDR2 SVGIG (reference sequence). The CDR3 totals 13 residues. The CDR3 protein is CASNRGFTYGYTF. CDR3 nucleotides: TGTGCATCGAACAGGGGTTTTACCTATGGCTACACCTTC.

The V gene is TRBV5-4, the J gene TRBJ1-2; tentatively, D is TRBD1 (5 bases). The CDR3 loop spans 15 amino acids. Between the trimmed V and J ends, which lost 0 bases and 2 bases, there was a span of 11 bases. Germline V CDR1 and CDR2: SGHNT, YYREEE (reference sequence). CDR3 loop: CASSLDGPGNYGYTF. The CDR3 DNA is TGTGCCAGCAGCTTGGATGGGCCAGGGAACTATGGCTACACCTTC.

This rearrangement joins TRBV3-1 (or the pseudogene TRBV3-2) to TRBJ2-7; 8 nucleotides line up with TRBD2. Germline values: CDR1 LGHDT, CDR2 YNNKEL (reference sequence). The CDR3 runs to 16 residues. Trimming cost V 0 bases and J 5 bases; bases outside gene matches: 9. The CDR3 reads CASSQDLSGGKHEQYF. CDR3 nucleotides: TGTGCCAGCAGCCAAGATCTCAGCGGGGGAAAGCACGAGCAGTACTTC.

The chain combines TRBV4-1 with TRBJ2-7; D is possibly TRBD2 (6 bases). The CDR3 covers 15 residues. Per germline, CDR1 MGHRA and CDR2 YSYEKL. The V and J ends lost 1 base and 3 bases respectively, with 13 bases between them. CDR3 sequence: CASSQVAGRDYEQYF. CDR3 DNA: TGCGCCAGCAGCCAAGTGGCGGGGCGAGACTACGAGCAGTACTTC.

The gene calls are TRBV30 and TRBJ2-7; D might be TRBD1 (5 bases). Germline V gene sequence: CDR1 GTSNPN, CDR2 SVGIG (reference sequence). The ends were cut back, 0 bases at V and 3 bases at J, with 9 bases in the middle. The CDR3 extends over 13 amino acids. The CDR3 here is CAWSVGVFYEQYF. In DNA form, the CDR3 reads TGTGCCTGGAGTGTAGGGGTATTCTACGAGCAGTACTTC. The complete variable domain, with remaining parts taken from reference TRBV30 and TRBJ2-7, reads SQTIHQWPATLVQPVGSPLSLECTVEGTSNPNLYWYRQAAGRGLQLLFYSVGIGQISSEVPQNLSASRPQDRQFILSSKKLLLSDSGFYLCAWSVGVFYEQYFGPGTRLTVT.